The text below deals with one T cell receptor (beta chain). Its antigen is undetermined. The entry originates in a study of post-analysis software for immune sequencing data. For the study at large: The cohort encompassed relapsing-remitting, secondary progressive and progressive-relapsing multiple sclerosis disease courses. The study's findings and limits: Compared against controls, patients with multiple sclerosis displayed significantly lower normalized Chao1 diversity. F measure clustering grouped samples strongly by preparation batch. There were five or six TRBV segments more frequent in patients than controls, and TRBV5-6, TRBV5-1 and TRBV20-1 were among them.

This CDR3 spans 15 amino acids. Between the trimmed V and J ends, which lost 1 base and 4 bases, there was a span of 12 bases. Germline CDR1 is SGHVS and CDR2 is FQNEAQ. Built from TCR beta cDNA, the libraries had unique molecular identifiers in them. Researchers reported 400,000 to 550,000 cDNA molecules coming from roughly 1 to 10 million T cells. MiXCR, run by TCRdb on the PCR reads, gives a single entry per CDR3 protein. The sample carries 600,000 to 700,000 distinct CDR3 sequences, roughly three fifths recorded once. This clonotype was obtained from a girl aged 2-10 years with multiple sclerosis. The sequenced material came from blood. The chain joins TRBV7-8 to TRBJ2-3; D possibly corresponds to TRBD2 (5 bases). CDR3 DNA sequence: TGTGCCAGCAGCTTAGACGAGGGAGTAGCAGATACGCAGTATTTT. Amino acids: CASSLDEGVADTQYF.